Listed below are T cell receptor beta chains from one sample, sequenced in a study of monozygotic twins with inflammatory bowel disease. Reprocessing the 5' RACE reads, TCRdb reports a single entry for every CDR3 protein and omits DNA. Its listing shows about 160,000 distinct CDR3 sequences. The sequenced sample consisted of blood. The source is a human donor with ulcerative colitis or Crohn's disease, or a healthy co-twin of an affected twin (not recorded which). Both conserved end residues are part of each CDR3.

V gene	CDR3 length	J gene	CDR3 protein
TRBV7-2	12	TRBJ2-1	CASSPVANEQFF
TRBV5-1	15	TRBJ2-2	CASSWVQGDTGELFF
TRBV5-1	13	TRBJ2-3	CASSPSTTNTQYF
TRBV6-2/TRBV6-3	15	TRBJ1-5	CASSPDGYQDQPQHF
TRBV15	14	TRBJ1-2	CATSRDLWNYGYTF
TRBV7-9	13	TRBJ1-2	CASSQGQVSGYTF
TRBV6-2/TRBV6-3	12	TRBJ2-1	CASSPPGLAVFF
TRBV6-1	14	TRBJ2-7	CASKLTGEVSEQYF
TRBV10-3	11	TRBJ2-3	CAATSTDTQYF
TRBV20-1	15	TRBJ1-1	CSATGTQLLGTEAFF
TRBV19	12	TRBJ1-5	CASSIRDQPQHF
TRBV4-2	15	TRBJ2-7	CASSQGPPPTYEPYF
TRBV5-6	15	TRBJ1-5	CASSSTPGSLKAQHF
TRBV29-1	13	TRBJ1-4	CSVGDRATEKLFF
TRBV5-1	16	TRBJ2-1	CASRPAGGPSYNEQFF
TRBV20-1	14	TRBJ2-3	CSARGTGATDTQYF
TRBV28	17	TRBJ1-1	CASSRRQGAFSNTEAFF
TRBV5-1	15	TRBJ2-2	CASRLAGGPAGELFF
TRBV4-2	14	TRBJ2-1	CASLGGGSFGEQFF
TRBV15	15	TRBJ2-1	CATSREGREGNEQFF
TRBV9	12	TRBJ2-3	CASGGPADTQYF
TRBV27	15	TRBJ2-2	CASSTRDTTTGELFF
TRBV28	14	TRBJ1-4	CASSLRRGREELFF
TRBV7-2	13	TRBJ2-1	CASSLAYLGEQFF
TRBV7-2	15	TRBJ2-1	CASSLDRGRDDEQFF
TRBV4-2	16	TRBJ2-7	CASSQGFGTPSYEQYF
TRBV28	14	TRBJ2-7	CASNTGTGIYEQYF
TRBV20-1	13	TRBJ2-3	CSARPGSTDTQYF
TRBV20-1	13	TRBJ1-2	CSASGEGAGGYTF
TRBV28	13	TRBJ2-7	CASSPAGVGEQYF
TRBV29-1	13	TRBJ1-1	CSVDARGNTEAFF
TRBV9	15	TRBJ1-4	CASSTRMGPGEKLFF
TRBV6-7	14	TRBJ1-5	CASNGPGGNQPQHF
TRBV28	16	TRBJ1-2	CASSLHPTGSGYGYTF
TRBV3-1	14	TRBJ2-4	CASSQGDRVKRWYF
TRBV20-1	14	TRBJ2-1	CSAPQGGDYNEQFF
TRBV27	16	TRBJ2-7	CASSLGSGTGAYEQYF
TRBV7-2	15	TRBJ2-6	CASSLVGGGANVLTF
TRBV28	13	TRBJ2-1	CASSSGQYNEQFF
TRBV6-1	15	TRBJ2-7	CASTVGTVSSYEQYF
TRBV20-1	14	TRBJ1-3	CSAKVAGTRNTIYF
TRBV7-8	14	TRBJ1-6	CASSQTAYNSPLHF
TRBV7-2	13	TRBJ2-4	CASSTTGPGVQYF